These 22 T cell receptor beta chains were sequenced from one sample in a study of PD-1 blockade in mismatch repair-deficient tumors. Sequencing used immunoSEQ multiplex PCR; TCRdb keeps in-frame clones, though not all of them. Of roughly 120,000 clones in the sample, roughly 80% were seen once. The specimen comprised peripheral blood, sampled approximately 64 weeks after starting pembrolizumab. Receptors were obtained from an adult with mismatch repair-deficient cancer.

The CDR3 coding sequence is TGTGCCAGCAGCTTGGGCAGGGGGAACACTGAAGCTTTCTTT. This encodes CASSLGRGNTEAFF. The V and J genes are TRBV7-9 and TRBJ1-1; D is perhaps TRBD1 (6 bases). The germline CDR1 and CDR2 sequences are SEHNR and FQNEAQ (reference sequence). The CDR3 totals 14 residues. Trimming cost V 3 bases and J 1 base, with 9 bases left between them.

The V gene is TRBV21-1, the J gene TRBJ2-5; the DNA was not used to check the table's D call, TRBD2. TRBV21-1 is shown as a pseudogene. The CDR3 sequence is 11 residues long. CDR3 sequence: CASSNLETQYF. In nucleotides, the CDR3 is TGTGCCAGCAGCAACCTAGAGACCCAGTACTTC.

The chain employs TRBV7-9 and TRBJ1-1; 7 nucleotides agree with TRBD1. CDR1 and CDR2 from the germline V gene are SEHNR and FQNEAQ (reference sequence). The V and J ends lost 1 base and 3 bases, in that order; junction bases with no gene match: 8. CDR3 length: 16 amino acids. Here the CDR3 reads CASSLGAGGSHTEAFF. The CDR3 nucleotides read TGTGCCAGCAGCTTAGGGGCAGGGGGGTCGCACACTGAAGCTTTCTTT. Supplemented by reference TRBV7-9 and TRBJ1-1, the full variable domain reads DTGVSQNPRHKITKRGQNVTFRCDPISEHNRLYWYRQTLGQGPEFLTYFQNEAQLEKSRLLSDRFSAERPKGSFSTLEIQRTEQGDSAMYLCASSLGAGGSHTEAFFGQGTRLTVV.

The chain has TRBV29-1 and TRBJ1-5; weak D call: TRBD1 (6 bases). V shed 7 bases and J shed 1 base, with 14 bases lying between them. This CDR3 spans 14 amino acids. Germline CDR1 SQVTM, CDR2 ANQGSEA. The CDR3 loop is CSAKTGSSNQPQHF. Written as DNA, the CDR3 is TGCAGCGCTAAAACAGGGTCGAGCAATCAGCCCCAGCATTTT.

The rearrangement joins TRBV6-1 to TRBJ1-1; D remains unclear. The germline gives CDR1 MNHNS, CDR2 SASEGT. The CDR3 runs to 17 residues. Between the trimmed V and J ends, which lost 1 base and 0 bases, there was a span of 15 bases. CDR3 in amino acids: CASSEERSIYMNTEAFF. DNA for the CDR3: TGTGCCAGCAGTGAAGAACGGTCGATTTACATGAACACTGAAGCTTTCTTT.

A few counts support this clone. The chain uses TRBV6-6 and TRBJ2-2; no clear D. This CDR3 comprises 13 residues. Per germline, CDR1 MNHNY and CDR2 SVGAGI (reference sequence). V was cut by 5 bases and J by 5 bases, with 9 bases left in between. CDR3 protein: CASSLIATGELFF. In DNA, the CDR3 is TGTGCCAGCAGTCTGATTGCAACCGGGGAGCTGTTTTTT.

The chain employs TRBV4-2 and TRBJ1-3, with D hard to call. Trimming removed 7 bases from V and 0 bases from J, with 13 bases in between. Per the germline V gene, CDR1 is LGHNA and CDR2 is YNFKEQ. The CDR3 is 15 amino acids. The CDR3 loop reads CASTPSSNSGNTIYF. The DNA for the CDR3 is TGTGCCAGCACTCCCTCATCGAACTCTGGAAACACCATATATTTT.

The chain carries TRBV14 and TRBJ2-7, with 13 nucleotides matching TRBD2. Trimming took 4 bases from V and 12 from J; bases not matched to a gene: 12. The germline V gene encodes CDR1 SGHDN and CDR2 FVKESK. This CDR3 is 15 amino acids long. The DNA for the CDR3 is TGTGCCAGCAGCCCTACGGGACTAGCGGGACTTGGCGTGTACTTC. Its protein is CASSPTGLAGLGVYF.

The chain links TRBV2 to TRBJ1-2; D is undetermined. The CDR3 length is 12 residues. Trimming shortened V by 7 bases and J by 0 bases, and 6 bases separated the two germline ends. Germline V CDR1 and CDR2: SNHLY, FYNNEI. For the CDR3, the DNA is TGTGCCAGCACCGGTACTAACTATGGCTACACCTTC. Protein product: CASTGTNYGYTF.

This clone was observed a single time. CDR3 in amino acids: CASRLGISYEQYF. CDR3 sequence (DNA): TGTGCCAGCAGACTGGGGATCTCCTACGAGCAGTACTTC. The chain uses TRBV28 and TRBJ2-7; D unclear. Looked up from germline, CDR1 is MDHEN and CDR2 is SYDVKM. V gave up 6 bases and J gave up 0 bases, with 9 bases separating them. The CDR3 contains 13 residues.

The CDR3 region is CAWGPSGANVLTF. CDR3 DNA sequence: TGTGCCTGGGGCCCTTCTGGGGCCAACGTCCTGACTTTC. The J gene is TRBJ2-6, the V gene TRBV30; D gene ambiguous. This CDR3 is 13 amino acids long. Germline V gene data show CDR1 as GTSNPN and CDR2 as SVGIG (reference sequence). V was pared by 5 bases and J by 1 base, with 6 bases between.

This clone was picked up a small number of times. The chain couples TRBV19 to TRBJ2-1; the D is unclear. The V end lost 7 bases, the J end lost 0 bases, and 10 bases lay between the germline ends. CDR3 size: 14 residues. Germline V gives CDR1 LNHDA, CDR2 SQIVND (reference sequence). This chain's CDR3 is CASISAGSYNEQFF. For the CDR3, the DNA is TGTGCCAGTATCTCGGCCGGCTCCTACAATGAGCAGTTCTTC.

This clone was seen a few times. The V call is TRBV30, the J call TRBJ2-7; D is unresolved. V lost 4 bases and J 1 base, leaving 5 bases between the germline ends. CDR1 GTSNPN and CDR2 SVGIG come from the germline V gene (reference sequence). The CDR3 is 11 amino acids. For the CDR3, the DNA is TGTGCCTGGAAGGTGTCCTACGAGCAGTACTTC. It encodes CAWKVSYEQYF.

The chain links TRBV2 to TRBJ2-2, with D unresolved. This CDR3 comprises 17 residues. V lost 5 bases and J 2 bases, leaving 18 bases between the germline ends. The V gene's germline CDR1 is SNHLY and CDR2 FYNNEI. CDR3 sequence: CASSPETWTVNTGELFF. The CDR3 nucleotides are TGTGCCAGCAGTCCCGAGACTTGGACGGTTAACACCGGGGAGCTGTTTTTT. Based on the CDR3 plus reference TRBV2 and TRBJ2-2, the full variable domain is EPEVTQTPSHQVTQMGQEVILRCVPISNHLYFYWYRQILGQKVEFLVSFYNNEISEKSEIFDDQFSVERPDGSNFTLKIRSTKLEDSAMYFCASSPETWTVNTGELFFGEGSRLTVL.

The chain is built from TRBV15 and TRBJ2-5; 7 bases line up with TRBD1. The CDR3 spans 14 residues. CDR1 LNHNV and CDR2 YYDKDF come from the germline V gene (reference sequence). J was trimmed by 5 bases and V by 4 bases; bases with no gene match: 7. CDR3 residues: CATSTATGWETQYF. The DNA of the CDR3 is TGTGCCACCAGCACCGCGACAGGGTGGGAGACCCAGTACTTC.

The chain is built from TRBV5-6 and TRBJ2-1; 9 bases are shared with TRBD2. Trimming at V came to 1 base and at J to 6 bases, leaving 5 bases not matched to a gene. Germline V lookup: CDR1 SGHDT, CDR2 YYEEEE. CDR3 length: 15 residues. The CDR3 loop reads CASSLSAGGPNEQFF. The CDR3 DNA sequence: TGTGCCAGCAGCTTGTCGGCGGGAGGGCCCAATGAGCAGTTCTTC.

A few counts support this clone. CDR3 sequence (DNA): TGTGCCACCAGCAGAGGCCAGGGCTATGGCTACACCTTC. Translated: CATSRGQGYGYTF. The rearrangement uses TRBV15 and TRBJ1-2; D might be TRBD1 (5 bases). The germline V and J ends were trimmed by 1 base and 4 bases, with 7 bases remaining between them. Germline-derived CDR1 and CDR2 are LNHNV and YYDKDF (reference sequence). The CDR3 totals 13 residues.

The chain joins TRBV7-9 to TRBJ1-2; no reliable D call. With 1 base removed from V and 8 bases from J, the gap between germline ends came to 17 bases. The CDR3 has 15 residues. CDR1 and CDR2 from the germline V gene are SEHNR and FQNEAQ (reference sequence). Here the CDR3 DNA reads TGTGCCAGCAGCTTAGAAAAAAGGTCAGCGGGAGGCTACACCTTC. It translates to CASSLEKRSAGGYTF.

This chain links TRBV7-3 with TRBJ2-1, with a weak D call TRBD2 (6 bases). V was shortened by 6 bases and J by 7 bases, with 19 bases between the two germline ends. CDR1 and CDR2 from the germline V gene are SGHTA and FQGTGA. The CDR3 has 15 amino acids. CDR3 residues: CASRLAGTETNEQFF. The DNA of the CDR3 is TGTGCCAGCAGGCTAGCCGGGACTGAGACAAATGAGCAGTTCTTC. Drawing the rest from reference TRBV7-3 and TRBJ2-1, the complete variable domain is GAGVSQTPSNKVTEKGKYVELRCDPISGHTALYWYRQSLGQGPEFLIYFQGTGAADDSGLPNDRFFAVRPEGSVSTLKIQRTERGDSAVYLCASRLAGTETNEQFFGPGTRLTVL.

This sequence joins TRBV19 and TRBJ1-2; D unclear. Germline CDR1 is LNHDA and CDR2 is SQIVND (reference sequence). Trimming shortened V by 7 bases and J by 0 bases, and 6 bases separated the two germline ends. The CDR3 contains 12 residues. CDR3 in DNA: TGTGCCAGTATAGGAACTAACTATGGCTACACCTTC. Translating it yields CASIGTNYGYTF.

V usage is TRBV27 and J usage is TRBJ2-3; D ambiguous. Germline V lookup: CDR1 MNHEY, CDR2 SMNVEV (reference sequence). V lost 4 bases, J lost 1 base, and 3 bases lay in between. This CDR3 is built from 12 residues. CDR3 amino acids: CASSYGTDTQYF. CDR3 in DNA: TGTGCCAGCAGTTACGGCACAGATACGCAGTATTTT.

V is TRBV12-5 and J is TRBJ2-3; D not certain. This CDR3 has 12 residues. V lost 4 bases, J lost 0 bases, and 2 bases lay in between. Germline V lookup: CDR1 LGHNT, CDR2 FRNRAP. The CDR3 protein is CASGYSTDTQYF. The CDR3 nucleotides are TGTGCTAGTGGTTACAGCACAGATACGCAGTATTTT.